Listed below are T cell receptor beta chains from one sample, sequenced in a study of blood T cell repertoires in COVID-19. Data came from immunoSEQ multiplex PCR; TCRdb stores just in-frame clones and leaves some out. Of 120,000 to 150,000 clones listed, 80% to 90% are singletons. Sequenced: peripheral blood. The receptors here all came from an older woman with active COVID-19. CDR3s leave out the opening cysteine and the closing phenylalanine or tryptophan. Fields, in order: J gene, V gene, CDR3 protein.

j_call: TRBJ2-7
v_call: TRBV3-1/TRBV3-2
cdr3_aa: ASSQGRDLVAGGPEQY

j_call: TRBJ2-5
v_call: TRBV7-2
cdr3_aa: ASSPPGVAGGVLETQY

j_call: TRBJ1-1
v_call: TRBV4-1
cdr3_aa: ASSTTGAGNTEAF

j_call: TRBJ2-2
v_call: TRBV11-2
cdr3_aa: ASTRGTSGRGTLGGELF

j_call: TRBJ2-2
v_call: TRBV12-5
cdr3_aa: ASGFDTGELF

j_call: TRBJ1-2
v_call: TRBV27
cdr3_aa: ASSDTGNWNGYT

j_call: TRBJ2-1
v_call: TRBV28
cdr3_aa: ASSLYGRGAYNEQF

j_call: TRBJ2-1
v_call: TRBV3-1/TRBV3-2
cdr3_aa: ASSQGLAGSNEQF

j_call: TRBJ1-3
v_call: TRBV28
cdr3_aa: ASSLDSVTGSTIY

j_call: TRBJ2-7
v_call: TRBV7-9
cdr3_aa: ASSSGLLPTYEQY

j_call: TRBJ1-1
v_call: TRBV20-1
cdr3_aa: SASPGMSEAF

j_call: TRBJ1-1
v_call: TRBV2
cdr3_aa: ASRGQGYTEAF

j_call: TRBJ1-2
v_call: TRBV20-1
cdr3_aa: SAGGGYGYT

j_call: TRBJ2-1
v_call: TRBV2
cdr3_aa: ASSVYDSHSYNEQF

j_call: TRBJ1-1
v_call: TRBV12-3/TRBV12-4
cdr3_aa: ASSFRDSTEAF

j_call: TRBJ2-1
v_call: TRBV7-2
cdr3_aa: ASSSRTSVLYNEQF

j_call: TRBJ2-2
v_call: TRBV5-4
cdr3_aa: ASSLEPSLSTGELF

j_call: TRBJ2-6
v_call: TRBV18
cdr3_aa: ASSSGQGITGANVLT

j_call: TRBJ2-7
v_call: TRBV5-1
cdr3_aa: ASSLGAGWETYEQY

j_call: TRBJ1-1
v_call: TRBV19
cdr3_aa: ASEQGDTEAF

j_call: TRBJ2-7
v_call: TRBV10-2
cdr3_aa: ASRLDSVQGDYEQY

j_call: TRBJ2-7
v_call: TRBV4-1
cdr3_aa: ASSQDTGTQAYEQY

j_call: TRBJ2-2
v_call: TRBV3-1/TRBV3-2
cdr3_aa: ASSQVAGGLNTGELF

j_call: TRBJ2-3
v_call: TRBV7-9
cdr3_aa: ASSFVLGSGRSDTQY

j_call: TRBJ2-7
v_call: TRBV5-4
cdr3_aa: AMKDSLSSYEQY

j_call: TRBJ2-2
v_call: TRBV5-8
cdr3_aa: ASSRGLAGRAGELF

j_call: TRBJ1-4
v_call: TRBV28
cdr3_aa: ASSPGQGGNEKLF

j_call: TRBJ2-7
v_call: TRBV5-1
cdr3_aa: ASSLDTQGHEQY

j_call: TRBJ1-2
v_call: TRBV11-3
cdr3_aa: ASSDRTGSGYT

j_call: TRBJ1-2
v_call: TRBV29-1
cdr3_aa: SVDRTTPGVDT

j_call: TRBJ2-1
v_call: TRBV9
cdr3_aa: ASTLAPSGYNEQF

j_call: TRBJ2-2
v_call: TRBV5-1
cdr3_aa: ASSLGLAGRNTGELF

j_call: TRBJ2-1
v_call: TRBV19
cdr3_aa: ASSLRRDSYNEQF